This is a list of T cell receptor beta chains from one sample in a study of shared clonotypes between healthy human individuals. Clones were sequenced by immunoSEQ multiplex PCR, and TCRdb holds only the in-frame ones, with some missing. The sample has 1.5 million to 2.5 million clones, about 95% seen once. The sequencing input was naive CD8+ T cells sorted from blood. These receptors all come from a young man in good health. Both conserved end residues are part of each CDR3. D genes are given only for firm matches. Clone size is stated in some rows and not others, as once, few, many or a class when expanded.

size,V,D,J,DNA,CDR3
-,TRBV9,TRBD2,TRBJ2-1,TGTGCCAGCAGCGAGCGGGGGGTATACAATGAGCAGTTCTTC,CASSERGVYNEQFF
-,TRBV7-9,-,TRBJ2-7,TGTGCCAGCAGCTCCGTGGACCTCTCCTACGAGCAGTACTTC,CASSSVDLSYEQYF
-,TRBV7-9,-,TRBJ2-7,TGTGCCAGCAGCTTAACAGGGCGGGACGAGCAGTACTTC,CASSLTGRDEQYF
-,TRBV28,-,TRBJ1-5,TGTGCCAGCAGTTTAATATCGGTGCTCAATCAGCCCCAGCATTTT,CASSLISVLNQPQHF
once,TRBV6-5,-,TRBJ1-1,TGTGCCAGCAGTTTATCGGGGAACACTGAAGCTTTCTTT,CASSLSGNTEAFF
-,TRBV4-1,TRBD1,TRBJ2-7,TGCGCCAGCAGCCCGAGACAGGGGTCCTACGAGCAGTACTTC,CASSPRQGSYEQYF
few,TRBV4-3,TRBD2,TRBJ2-7,TGCGCCAGCAGCCAAGGGACTAGCGGGGCCTACGAGCAGTACTTC,CASSQGTSGAYEQYF
once,TRBV29-1,-,TRBJ1-2,TGCAGCGCGATGACAGGAGGGGATAACTATGGCTACACCTTC,CSAMTGGDNYGYTF
-,TRBV7-7,-,TRBJ2-3,TGTGCTAGCAGCTTAACCGGAGATACGCAGTATTTT,CASSLTGDTQYF
-,TRBV6-4,-,TRBJ2-1,TGTGCCAGCAGTTCCCTCGCGGGGTACAATGAGCAGTTCTTC,CASSSLAGYNEQFF
-,TRBV6-5,TRBD1,TRBJ1-4,TGTGCCAGCAGTTCAGGGGGTATGGATGAAAAACTGTTTTTT,CASSSGGMDEKLFF